This T cell receptor (beta chain) originates from a study of blood T cell repertoires in COVID-19. Study processing details: The authors estimated nucleated cell counts from reference gene primer amplification. TCRdb's table, derived via immunoSEQ multiplex PCR, lists solely in-frame clones and lacks some. V and J calls and clone size come straight from that table; D and trimming were deduced from the DNA. The data show about 240,000 clones, with about 83% seen just once and about 2% held by the top ten. V was pared by 6 bases and J by 5 bases, with 7 bases of the junction left unmatched. Germline V gives CDR1 WSHSY, CDR2 SAAADI. The CDR3 is 16 residues long.

The receptor was isolated from a man aged 25-45 years who had recovered from COVID-19. Sequenced input: peripheral blood. The V call is TRBV10-2, the J call TRBJ2-3; 14 bases line up with TRBD2. The CDR3 reads CASRPGLAGGQDTQYF. The DNA of the CDR3 is TGCGCCAGCAGGCCCGGACTAGCGGGGGGTCAAGATACGCAGTATTTT.